The rows below give T cell receptor beta chains drawn from one sample of a study of cytomegalovirus exposure and HLA in healthy donors. Sequenced by immunoSEQ multiplex PCR; TCRdb stores in-frame clones only, minus some. The sample includes some 190,000 clones, about four fifths of them seen just once. Input material: PBMCs. These receptors all come from a man aged 35 to 55 in good health and CMV-seronegative. Each CDR3 is given with its conserved first and last residue. Fields, in order: CDR3 length, clone size, J gene, V gene, D gene, CDR3 protein, CDR3 DNA. A D gene is named only where the DNA matches it firmly. The listing skips clone size in some rows; elsewhere it reads once, few, many or a size class.

CDR3 length: 13; clone size: -; J gene: TRBJ1-1; V gene: TRBV4-1; D gene: -; CDR3 protein: CASSTGPNTEAFF; CDR3 DNA: TGCGCCAGCAGCACAGGTCCGAACACTGAAGCTTTCTTT
CDR3 length: 16; clone size: -; J gene: TRBJ2-5; V gene: TRBV2; D gene: TRBD2; CDR3 protein: CASTDPTSGGQETQYF; CDR3 DNA: TGTGCCAGCACCGACCCGACTAGCGGGGGACAAGAGACCCAGTACTTC
CDR3 length: 14; clone size: -; J gene: TRBJ1-2; V gene: TRBV7-2; D gene: -; CDR3 protein: CASSSFRDYYGYTF; CDR3 DNA: TGTGCCAGCAGCTCGTTCAGGGATTACTATGGCTACACCTTC
CDR3 length: 14; clone size: once; J gene: TRBJ1-5; V gene: TRBV28; D gene: -; CDR3 protein: CASHRGGSGQPQHF; CDR3 DNA: TGTGCCAGCCATCGGGGGGGATCGGGTCAGCCCCAGCATTTT
CDR3 length: 14; clone size: -; J gene: TRBJ1-6; V gene: TRBV28; D gene: TRBD1; CDR3 protein: CASNYRGLGSPLHF; CDR3 DNA: TGTGCCAGCAACTACAGGGGGCTCGGCTCACCCCTCCACTTT
CDR3 length: 16; clone size: -; J gene: TRBJ2-4; V gene: TRBV4-2; D gene: TRBD1; CDR3 protein: CASSQDAQGVGNIQYF; CDR3 DNA: TGTGCCAGCAGCCAAGATGCCCAGGGGGTGGGTAACATTCAGTACTTC
CDR3 length: 15; clone size: -; J gene: TRBJ1-5; V gene: TRBV7-2; D gene: TRBD1; CDR3 protein: CASSLGQGWEQPQHF; CDR3 DNA: TGTGCCAGCAGCTTGGGACAGGGCTGGGAACAGCCCCAGCATTTT
CDR3 length: 20; clone size: -; J gene: TRBJ1-5; V gene: TRBV10-3; D gene: -; CDR3 protein: CAISESWQGRVGGVGQPQHF; CDR3 DNA: TGTGCCATCAGTGAGTCTTGGCAGGGCAGGGTGGGGGGGGTGGGTCAGCCCCAGCATTTT
CDR3 length: 18; clone size: few; J gene: TRBJ1-4; V gene: TRBV4-2; D gene: TRBD1; CDR3 protein: CASSQDRDRATTNEKLFF; CDR3 DNA: TGTGCCAGCAGCCAAGACCGGGACAGGGCCACAACTAATGAAAAACTGTTTTTT
CDR3 length: 16; clone size: -; J gene: TRBJ2-7; V gene: TRBV4-1; D gene: TRBD2; CDR3 protein: CASSQVLAEPSYEQYF; CDR3 DNA: TGCGCCAGCAGCCAAGTTCTAGCGGAGCCCTCCTACGAGCAGTACTTC
CDR3 length: 14; clone size: -; J gene: TRBJ1-5; V gene: TRBV30; D gene: TRBD1; CDR3 protein: CAWSPDRGDQPQHF; CDR3 DNA: TGTGCCTGGAGTCCGGACAGGGGGGATCAGCCCCAGCATTTT
CDR3 length: 20; clone size: few; J gene: TRBJ2-4; V gene: TRBV28; D gene: TRBD1; CDR3 protein: CASSSLYQPGQGKYGNIQYF; CDR3 DNA: TGTGCCAGCAGTTCCCTCTACCAACCCGGACAGGGGAAATACGGAAACATTCAGTACTTC
CDR3 length: 19; clone size: -; J gene: TRBJ1-4; V gene: TRBV5-3; D gene: -; CDR3 protein: CARSLGAPRDISTNEKLFF; CDR3 DNA: TGTGCCAGAAGCTTGGGAGCTCCGAGGGACATCTCAACTAATGAAAAACTGTTTTTT
CDR3 length: 20; clone size: -; J gene: TRBJ2-5; V gene: TRBV21-1; D gene: -; CDR3 protein: CASGRSLRLSRLAWQETQYF; CDR3 DNA: TGTGCCAGCGGACGATCACTACGCCTCTCCCGGCTAGCTTGGCAAGAGACCCAGTACTTC
CDR3 length: 14; clone size: -; J gene: TRBJ2-1; V gene: TRBV7-3; D gene: TRBD2; CDR3 protein: CASSLVSGSDEQFF; CDR3 DNA: TGTGCCAGCAGCTTAGTTAGCGGGAGCGATGAGCAGTTCTTC
CDR3 length: 16; clone size: once; J gene: TRBJ1-5; V gene: TRBV6-6; D gene: -; CDR3 protein: CASRRIQQGQGQPQHF; CDR3 DNA: TGTGCCAGCAGGAGAATCCAACAGGGTCAAGGTCAGCCCCAGCATTTT
CDR3 length: 15; clone size: -; J gene: TRBJ1-1; V gene: TRBV10-3; D gene: TRBD1; CDR3 protein: CAIRRATGSNTEAFF; CDR3 DNA: TGTGCCATCAGGAGGGCGACAGGGTCGAACACTGAAGCTTTCTTT
CDR3 length: 13; clone size: -; J gene: TRBJ1-1; V gene: TRBV12-5; D gene: -; CDR3 protein: CASGFQGFTEAFF; CDR3 DNA: TGTGCTAGTGGTTTTCAGGGCTTCACTGAAGCTTTCTTT
CDR3 length: 16; clone size: -; J gene: TRBJ1-6; V gene: TRBV7-8; D gene: -; CDR3 protein: CASSLVSSSYNSPLHF; CDR3 DNA: TGTGCCAGCAGCTTAGTTTCGAGCTCCTATAATTCACCCCTCCACTTT
CDR3 length: 15; clone size: -; J gene: TRBJ2-5; V gene: TRBV6-5; D gene: TRBD1; CDR3 protein: CAGSYSRGLVETQYF; CDR3 DNA: TGTGCCGGCAGTTACTCCAGGGGGTTGGTAGAGACCCAGTACTTC
CDR3 length: 15; clone size: -; J gene: TRBJ2-2; V gene: TRBV2; D gene: TRBD2; CDR3 protein: CASSVGGREAGELFF; CDR3 DNA: TGTGCCAGCAGTGTCGGCGGGAGGGAGGCCGGGGAGCTGTTTTTT
CDR3 length: 16; clone size: -; J gene: TRBJ1-4; V gene: TRBV14; D gene: -; CDR3 protein: CASSQGAFSYNEKLFF; CDR3 DNA: TGTGCCAGCAGCCAAGGCGCCTTCTCCTACAATGAAAAACTGTTTTTT
CDR3 length: 16; clone size: -; J gene: TRBJ2-3; V gene: TRBV7-6; D gene: TRBD1; CDR3 protein: CASSTSRDRPTDTQYF; CDR3 DNA: TGTGCCAGCAGCACCTCCCGGGACAGGCCCACAGATACGCAGTATTTT
CDR3 length: 13; clone size: -; J gene: TRBJ1-2; V gene: TRBV29-1; D gene: TRBD1; CDR3 protein: CSVEVQGANGYTF; CDR3 DNA: TGCAGCGTTGAGGTACAGGGGGCAAATGGCTACACCTTC
CDR3 length: 18; clone size: -; J gene: TRBJ2-7; V gene: TRBV27; D gene: -; CDR3 protein: CASSLARKSQGSSYEQYF; CDR3 DNA: TGTGCCAGCAGTTTAGCTAGGAAGAGTCAGGGAAGCTCCTACGAGCAGTACTTC
CDR3 length: 16; clone size: -; J gene: TRBJ2-2; V gene: TRBV30; D gene: TRBD2; CDR3 protein: CAWREPGLPNTGELFF; CDR3 DNA: TGTGCCTGGAGAGAACCGGGACTACCAAACACCGGGGAGCTGTTTTTT
CDR3 length: 14; clone size: -; J gene: TRBJ1-5; V gene: TRBV5-8; D gene: TRBD1; CDR3 protein: CASSPRQGGQPQHF; CDR3 DNA: TGTGCCAGCAGCCCGCGACAGGGGGGTCAGCCCCAGCATTTT
CDR3 length: 15; clone size: once; J gene: TRBJ1-5; V gene: TRBV2; D gene: -; CDR3 protein: CASSEDGGWVQPQHF; CDR3 DNA: TGTGCCAGCAGTGAAGACGGGGGTTGGGTTCAGCCCCAGCATTTT
CDR3 length: 15; clone size: few; J gene: TRBJ2-7; V gene: TRBV5-4; D gene: -; CDR3 protein: CASSAPPGQLYEQYF; CDR3 DNA: TGTGCCAGCAGCGCCCCTCCCGGACAGCTCTACGAGCAGTACTTC
CDR3 length: 14; clone size: -; J gene: TRBJ1-5; V gene: TRBV6-5; D gene: -; CDR3 protein: CASSPYTGYQPQHF; CDR3 DNA: TGTGCCAGCAGCCCGTACACAGGCTATCAGCCCCAGCATTTT
CDR3 length: 15; clone size: -; J gene: TRBJ1-1; V gene: TRBV7-3; D gene: TRBD1; CDR3 protein: CASSEQQGPNTKAFF; CDR3 DNA: TGTGCCAGCAGCGAACAACAGGGGCCAAACACTAAAGCTTTCTTT
CDR3 length: 15; clone size: -; J gene: TRBJ2-7; V gene: TRBV6-5; D gene: TRBD2; CDR3 protein: CASSAPGDGRVGQYF; CDR3 DNA: TGTGCCAGCAGTGCCCCTGGGGATGGGAGGGTAGGGCAGTACTTC
CDR3 length: 17; clone size: -; J gene: TRBJ2-2; V gene: TRBV5-6; D gene: TRBD1; CDR3 protein: CASSLSGTGTLAGELFF; CDR3 DNA: TGTGCCAGCAGCTTGTCCGGGACAGGGACACTCGCCGGGGAGCTGTTTTTT
CDR3 length: 12; clone size: -; J gene: TRBJ2-7; V gene: TRBV7-2; D gene: -; CDR3 protein: CASSLVAYEQYF; CDR3 DNA: TGTGCCAGCAGCTTAGTTGCGTACGAGCAGTACTTC
CDR3 length: 15; clone size: once; J gene: TRBJ1-6; V gene: TRBV9; D gene: TRBD1; CDR3 protein: CASSAPGTENSPLHF; CDR3 DNA: TGTGCCAGCAGCGCTCCCGGGACAGAGAATTCACCCCTCCACTTT
CDR3 length: 16; clone size: -; J gene: TRBJ2-2; V gene: TRBV5-1; D gene: TRBD2; CDR3 protein: CASTSLERGNTGELFF; CDR3 DNA: TGCGCCAGCACCTCCCTTGAGCGGGGAAACACCGGGGAGCTGTTTTTT
CDR3 length: 16; clone size: -; J gene: TRBJ2-1; V gene: TRBV19; D gene: TRBD2; CDR3 protein: CASSILLAGGSYEQFF; CDR3 DNA: TGTGCCAGTAGTATTTTACTAGCGGGAGGTAGCTATGAGCAGTTCTTC
CDR3 length: 16; clone size: -; J gene: TRBJ1-2; V gene: TRBV4-3; D gene: TRBD1; CDR3 protein: CASSQDRGQGNYGYTF; CDR3 DNA: TGCGCCAGCAGCCAAGATCGCGGACAGGGAAACTATGGCTACACCTTC
CDR3 length: 16; clone size: -; J gene: TRBJ2-1; V gene: TRBV21-1; D gene: -; CDR3 protein: CASSNTTSGRANEQFF; CDR3 DNA: TGTGCCAGCAGCAATACCACTAGCGGGAGGGCTAATGAGCAGTTCTTC
CDR3 length: 12; clone size: -; J gene: TRBJ1-5; V gene: TRBV2; D gene: -; CDR3 protein: CASSENKQPQHF; CDR3 DNA: TGTGCCAGCAGTGAAAACAAGCAGCCCCAGCATTTT
CDR3 length: 14; clone size: -; J gene: TRBJ1-1; V gene: TRBV30; D gene: -; CDR3 protein: CAGGSRSVNTEAFF; CDR3 DNA: TGTGCCGGTGGGTCGAGGTCTGTGAACACTGAAGCTTTCTTT
CDR3 length: 14; clone size: -; J gene: TRBJ2-7; V gene: TRBV5-1; D gene: TRBD2; CDR3 protein: CASSRLAGNYEQYF; CDR3 DNA: TGCGCCAGCAGTCGACTAGCGGGGAACTACGAGCAGTACTTC
CDR3 length: 14; clone size: -; J gene: TRBJ2-3; V gene: TRBV9; D gene: -; CDR3 protein: CASSVTRGTDTQYF; CDR3 DNA: TGTGCCAGCAGCGTGACTAGAGGCACAGATACGCAGTATTTT
CDR3 length: 12; clone size: -; J gene: TRBJ2-7; V gene: TRBV5-1; D gene: TRBD1; CDR3 protein: CASSRTGDEQYF; CDR3 DNA: TGCGCCAGCAGCCGGACAGGGGACGAGCAGTACTTC
CDR3 length: 10; clone size: -; J gene: TRBJ1-2; V gene: TRBV28; D gene: -; CDR3 protein: CAISRGGYTF; CDR3 DNA: TGTGCCATCTCAAGGGGAGGCTACACCTTC
CDR3 length: 15; clone size: -; J gene: TRBJ1-5; V gene: TRBV7-2; D gene: TRBD1; CDR3 protein: CASSSGQGHNQPQHF; CDR3 DNA: TGTGCCAGCAGCTCGGGACAGGGGCACAATCAGCCCCAGCATTTT
CDR3 length: 16; clone size: -; J gene: TRBJ2-1; V gene: TRBV13; D gene: TRBD2; CDR3 protein: CASSSQRGGSYNEQFF; CDR3 DNA: TGTGCCAGCAGCTCCCAGCGGGGGGGCTCCTACAATGAGCAGTTCTTC
CDR3 length: 12; clone size: -; J gene: TRBJ1-4; V gene: TRBV30; D gene: TRBD1; CDR3 protein: CAWRGPGQGDLF; CDR3 DNA: TGTGCCTGGAGGGGACCGGGACAGGGGGATCTTTTT
CDR3 length: 15; clone size: -; J gene: TRBJ1-2; V gene: TRBV5-6; D gene: -; CDR3 protein: CASSFLSQGDFGYTF; CDR3 DNA: TGTGCCAGCAGCTTTCTATCCCAAGGGGATTTTGGCTACACCTTC